This TCR beta chain was documented in a study of blood T cell repertoires in COVID-19. Across the study: Samples came from the United States, Italy and Spain, spanning acute and convalescent COVID-19. T cells, B-cell-depleted T cells, or PBMCs supplied cDNA or gDNA.

Methods used by the authors: Nucleated cell counts were estimated from reference gene primer amplification. The protocol was immunoSEQ multiplex PCR, while the TCRdb copy is restricted to in-frame clones and leaves out a portion. Clone size and V and J calls were adopted from that table, with D and trimming inferred from the DNA. Here the sample spans around 95,000 clones, about 90% being singletons. This CDR3 comprises 14 residues. Germline CDR1 SGHRS, CDR2 YFSETQ. V was pared by 0 bases and J by 0 bases, with 7 bases between. Sequencing was performed on peripheral blood. This sequence originates from a man aged 25 to 40 in a cohort sampled during active COVID-19. V gene TRBV5-1 combines with J gene TRBJ2-7; tentative D call: TRBD1 (5 bases). The CDR3 region is CASSLEGVSYEQYF. The DNA of the CDR3 is TGCGCCAGCAGCTTGGAAGGGGTCTCCTACGAGCAGTACTTC. The full variable domain, completed using reference TRBV5-1 and TRBJ2-7, is KAGVTQTPRYLIKTRGQQVTLSCSPISGHRSVSWYQQTPGQGLQFLFEYFSETQRNKGNFPGRFSGRQFSNSRSEMNVSTLELGDSALYLCASSLEGVSYEQYFGPGTRLTVT.